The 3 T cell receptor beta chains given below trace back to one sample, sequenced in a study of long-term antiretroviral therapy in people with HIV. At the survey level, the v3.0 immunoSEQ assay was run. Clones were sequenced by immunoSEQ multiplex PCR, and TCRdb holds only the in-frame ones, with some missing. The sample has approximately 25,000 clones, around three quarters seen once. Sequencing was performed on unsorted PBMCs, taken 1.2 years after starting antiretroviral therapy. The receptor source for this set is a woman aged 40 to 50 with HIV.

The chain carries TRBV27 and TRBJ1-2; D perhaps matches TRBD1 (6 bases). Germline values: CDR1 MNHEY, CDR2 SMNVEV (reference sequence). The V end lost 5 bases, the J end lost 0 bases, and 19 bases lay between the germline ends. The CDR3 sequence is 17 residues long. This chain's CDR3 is CASSLLRPRGTNYGYTF. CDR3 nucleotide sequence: TGTGCCAGCAGTCTTTTGCGGCCCAGGGGTACTAACTATGGCTACACCTTC.

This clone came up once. CDR3 nucleotides: TGTGCCAGCTCACCAACGGCAGGGGAGTATGGCTACACCTTC. Encoded protein: CASSPTAGEYGYTF. The chain carries TRBV18 and TRBJ1-2; weak D call: TRBD1 (6 bases). From germline, CDR1 is KGHSH and CDR2 LQKENI. V was cut by 2 bases and J by 5 bases, with 12 bases left in between. The CDR3 extends over 14 amino acids. Drawing the rest from reference TRBV18 and TRBJ1-2, the complete variable domain is NAGVMQNPRHLVRRRGQEARLRCSPMKGHSHVYWYRQLPEEGLKFMVYLQKENIIDESGMPKERFSAEFPKEGPSILRIQQVVRGDSAAYFCASSPTAGEYGYTFGSGTRLTVV.

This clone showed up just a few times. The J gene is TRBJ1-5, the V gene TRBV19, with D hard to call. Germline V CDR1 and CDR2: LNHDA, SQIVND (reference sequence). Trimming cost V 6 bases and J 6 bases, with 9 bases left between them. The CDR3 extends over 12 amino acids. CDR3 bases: TGTGCCAGTAGCGCCCTGGGTCAGCCCCAGCATTTT. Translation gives CASSALGQPQHF.